The T cell receptor beta chain described here comes from a study of CD8 T cells in ankylosing spondylitis. Study-wide points: Before this, some motif variants had been reported in reactive arthritis synovial fluid and blood. Within peripheral blood, clones linked to disease were CD8+ and relatively rare. Several highly homologous variants formed a TCR beta motif that appeared characteristic of ankylosing spondylitis blood. As reported, disease-linked clones showed significant enrichment in matched ankylosing spondylitis synovial fluid.

This clonotype was seen a handful of times. Its antigen is undetermined. MiXCR, run by TCRdb on the 5' RACE reads, gives a single entry per CDR3 protein. This sample has 100,000 to 150,000 distinct CDR3 sequences, with 9.3% found just once. The germline V gene has CDR1 MNHEY and CDR2 SVGEGT. Losses at the gene ends were 2 bases for V and 0 bases for J; bases not matched to a gene: 7. The CDR3 consists of 18 residues. V usage is TRBV6-2 or TRBV6-3 and J usage is TRBJ2-1; 10 bases match TRBD2. The origin of this receptor is a male donor with ankylosing spondylitis or in good health (not recorded which). The sample consisted of blood, either unsorted or a sorted T cell fraction (not recorded which). CDR3 DNA: TGTGCCAGCAGTTACCAGGGACTAGCGCTTAGCTCCTACAATGAGCAGTTCTTC. Amino acid sequence: CASSYQGLALSSYNEQFF.